These T cell receptor beta chains were read from a single sample in a study of T cells in Graves' hyperthyroidism and ophthalmopathy. Each CDR3 protein is one row after TCRdb ran MiXCR on the multiplex PCR reads. The table includes some 270,000 distinct CDR3 sequences, roughly 13% detected once. Sequencing was performed on blood. All receptors derive from a middle-aged woman with Graves' hyperthyroidism. CDR3s include the opening cysteine and the closing phenylalanine or tryptophan. Fields, in order: V gene, clone size, J gene, CDR3 protein. Expanded clones get a size class; other rows say once, few or many, or leave the size out.

V: TRBV2; size: NA; J: TRBJ2-3; CDR3: CASTWRDMADTQYF
V: TRBV9; size: few; J: TRBJ2-1; CDR3: CASSVVEAYEQFF
V: TRBV7-9; size: many; J: TRBJ1-2; CDR3: CASSYTGTGGRYTF
V: TRBV11-3; size: many; J: TRBJ2-1; CDR3: CASSLSVGGQFF
V: TRBV18; size: NA; J: TRBJ1-1; CDR3: CASSPGRGQDFNEAFF
V: TRBV30; size: many; J: TRBJ1-3; CDR3: CAWSRVGNTIYF
V: TRBV6-1; size: many; J: TRBJ2-7; CDR3: CASSEVQLAEQYF
V: TRBV6-1; size: NA; J: TRBJ1-1; CDR3: CASSEATGGVRDKSFF
V: TRBV29-1; size: many; J: TRBJ2-3; CDR3: CSVEMDSQGTDTQYF
V: TRBV6-1; size: NA; J: TRBJ1-5; CDR3: CASATGANQPQHF
V: TRBV4-1; size: few; J: TRBJ2-3; CDR3: CASSQGTGRASGGTDTQYF
V: TRBV2; size: NA; J: TRBJ2-7; CDR3: CASSRQGELDEQYF
V: TRBV2; size: many; J: TRBJ1-5; CDR3: CASTGTEENQPQHF